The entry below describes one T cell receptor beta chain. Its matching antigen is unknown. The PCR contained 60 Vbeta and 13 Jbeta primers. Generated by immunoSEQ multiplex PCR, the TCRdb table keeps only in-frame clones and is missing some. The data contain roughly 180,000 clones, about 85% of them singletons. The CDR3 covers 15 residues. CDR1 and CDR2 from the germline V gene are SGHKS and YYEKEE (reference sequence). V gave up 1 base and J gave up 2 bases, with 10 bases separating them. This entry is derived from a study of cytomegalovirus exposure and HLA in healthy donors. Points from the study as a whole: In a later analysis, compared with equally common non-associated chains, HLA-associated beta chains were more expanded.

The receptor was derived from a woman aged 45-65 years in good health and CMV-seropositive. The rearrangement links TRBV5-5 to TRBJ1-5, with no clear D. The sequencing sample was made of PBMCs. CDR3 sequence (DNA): TGTGCCAGCAGCTTGCAGGCGATGGGCAATCAGCCCCAGCATTTT. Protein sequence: CASSLQAMGNQPQHF.